The present TCR beta chain was sequenced within a study of CD8 T cells in ankylosing spondylitis. Findings and caveats of the study: Among TCR beta sequences, a motif of several highly homologous variants appeared characteristic of ankylosing spondylitis blood. Reported data indicate significant enrichment of disease-linked clones within matched ankylosing spondylitis synovial fluid.

V was trimmed by 0 bases and J by 2 bases, leaving 20 bases between them. The CDR3 spans 17 residues. The V gene's germline CDR1 is DFQATT and CDR2 SNEGSKA (reference sequence). Regarding this clonotype: Its matching antigen is unknown.

Libraries for TCR beta were made by quantitative 5'-RACE with molecular barcodes. TCRdb reprocessed the 5' RACE reads via MiXCR and lists one record per CDR3 protein. The sample lists some 130,000 distinct CDR3 sequences, under 20% occurring once. The rearrangement joins TRBV20-1 to TRBJ2-7, with D possibly being TRBD1 (5 bases). The specimen was blood, either unsorted or a sorted T cell fraction (not recorded which). The receptor was isolated from a male donor with ankylosing spondylitis. CDR3 in amino acids: CSARDSAPRLTAYEQYF. In DNA form, the CDR3 reads TGCAGTGCTAGAGATAGTGCCCCCCGATTGACAGCCTACGAGCAGTACTTC.